A single sample is the source of the 5 T cell receptor beta chains below, sequenced in a study of blood T cell repertoires in COVID-19. This table comes from immunoSEQ multiplex PCR, and its TCRdb copy is limited to in-frame clones, with some not included. Among over 200,000 clones listed, approximately 85% were seen once. Material: PBMCs or T cells enriched from blood (not recorded which). These receptors came from a woman between 50 and 59 years old who had recovered from COVID-19.

The chain combines TRBV2 with TRBJ2-1, with no clear D. V gave up 4 bases and J gave up 9 bases, with 10 bases separating them. The CDR3 runs to 12 residues. The germline CDR1 and CDR2 sequences are SNHLY and FYNNEI. CDR3 sequence: CASSALNGEQFF. The DNA for the CDR3 is TGTGCCAGCAGTGCCTTGAACGGTGAGCAGTTCTTC.

Details on this clone: This same CDR3 is encoded by further DNA sequences in the sample. The V and J genes are TRBV7-8 and TRBJ2-5; D gene ambiguous. CDR1 SGHVS and CDR2 FQNEAQ come from the germline V gene. This CDR3 has 11 residues. With 3 bases removed from V and 5 bases from J, the gap between germline ends came to 4 bases. CDR3 nucleotides: TGTGCCAGCAGCTTCAGGGAGACCCAGTACTTC. It specifies CASSFRETQYF.

CDR3 bases: TGTGCCAGCAGCAAAGGGTCATCAGGTCCGGGAGGGCTGTACGAGCAGTACTTC. Its translation is CASSKGSSGPGGLYEQYF. This chain joins TRBV7-8 and TRBJ2-7; TRBD2 matches at 8 bases. With 5 bases clipped from V and 4 bases from J, the junction kept 19 bases outside the gene matches. Germline V gene lookup returns CDR1 SGHVS and CDR2 FQNEAQ. This CDR3 is built from 18 residues.

The chain employs TRBV2 and TRBJ2-7; D gene ambiguous. Germline CDR1 and CDR2: SNHLY and FYNNEI. The CDR3 length is 13 residues. Trimming stripped 6 bases from V and 3 bases from J, with 12 bases between. The CDR3 here is CASRTLTLYEQYF. Here the CDR3 DNA reads TGTGCCAGCAGAACCCTAACTCTCTACGAGCAGTACTTC. The full variable domain, its missing parts supplied by reference TRBV2 and TRBJ2-7, is EPEVTQTPSHQVTQMGQEVILRCVPISNHLYFYWYRQILGQKVEFLVSFYNNEISEKSEIFDDQFSVERPDGSNFTLKIRSTKLEDSAMYFCASRTLTLYEQYFGPGTRLTVT.

The rearrangement joins TRBV7-9 to TRBJ2-1, with a possible D match to TRBD1 (5 bases). Trimming stripped 7 bases from V and 3 bases from J, with 19 bases between. The CDR3 has 16 amino acids. Germline CDR1 SEHNR, CDR2 FQNEAQ (reference sequence). This CDR3 reads CASTKRQGFLYNEQFF. The CDR3 nucleotides are TGTGCCAGCACTAAAAGGCAGGGCTTCCTCTACAATGAGCAGTTCTTC.